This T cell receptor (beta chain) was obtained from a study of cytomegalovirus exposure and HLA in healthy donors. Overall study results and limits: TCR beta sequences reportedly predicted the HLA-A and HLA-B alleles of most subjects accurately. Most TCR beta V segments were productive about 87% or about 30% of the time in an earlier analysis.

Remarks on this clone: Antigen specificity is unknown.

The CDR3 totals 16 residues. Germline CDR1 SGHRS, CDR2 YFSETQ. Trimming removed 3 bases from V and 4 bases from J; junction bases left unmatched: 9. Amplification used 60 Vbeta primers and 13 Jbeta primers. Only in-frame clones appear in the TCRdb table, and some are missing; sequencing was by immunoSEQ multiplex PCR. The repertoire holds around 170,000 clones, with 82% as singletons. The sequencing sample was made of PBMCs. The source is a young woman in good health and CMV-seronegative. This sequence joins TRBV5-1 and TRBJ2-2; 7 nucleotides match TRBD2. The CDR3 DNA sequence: TGCGCCAGCAGCTCAGCCTTTGGGAGGGGCACCGGGGAGCTGTTTTTT. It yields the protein CASSSAFGRGTGELFF.